The 19 T cell receptor beta chains below come from one sample, sequenced in a study of metastatic and nonmetastatic thyroid tumors. TCRdb re-called the PCR reads via MiXCR. The table lists around 28,000 clones, more than 25% of them singletons. None of the patients had undergone any treatment ahead of thyroid surgery. Material for sequencing was blood. The source is a female donor with papillary thyroid cancer or a benign thyroid nodule (not recorded which). Some clones in this sample may be carry-over from other donors' samples.

This clone showed up many times. The CDR3 DNA sequence: TGTGCCACCAGTGATTTGAACAGTGGAAACACCATATATTTT. This sequence encodes CATSDLNSGNTIYF. This sequence joins TRBV24-1 and TRBJ1-3; D is unresolved. Germline CDR1 is KGHDR and CDR2 is SFDVKD. With 0 bases removed from V and 3 bases from J, the gap between germline ends came to 5 bases. The CDR3 totals 14 residues.

This clone was found many times. V is TRBV27 and J is TRBJ2-2; 9 bases align to TRBD1. The V segment lost 3 bases and the J segment 3 bases; nucleotides outside the gene matches: 5. This CDR3 has 16 amino acids. Germline V gene lookup returns CDR1 MNHEY and CDR2 SMNVEV (reference sequence). CDR3 sequence: CASSFGTGLDTGELFF. CDR3 in DNA: TGTGCCAGCAGTTTTGGGACAGGGTTGGACACCGGGGAGCTGTTTTTT.

This clone rates as medium-sized (0.01 to 0.1%). The rearrangement joins TRBV6-1 to TRBJ1-2, with D maybe TRBD1 (5 bases). Trimming shortened V by 5 bases and J by 4 bases, and 17 bases separated the two germline ends. The CDR3 covers 15 residues. Looked up from germline, CDR1 is MNHNS and CDR2 is SASEGT. CDR3 loop: CASSSSNGGTYGYTF. The CDR3 nucleotides are TGTGCCAGCAGTTCAAGTAATGGGGGTACCTATGGCTACACCTTC.

The chain employs TRBV7-8 and TRBJ2-7; 8 nucleotides line up with TRBD2. Per the germline V gene, CDR1 is SGHVS and CDR2 is FQNEAQ. V was clipped by 0 bases and J by 2 bases; unmatched bases: 12. The CDR3 is made up of 18 amino acids. The CDR3 DNA is TGTGCCAGCAGCTTAGCACTAGCGGTAGGGCCTATGCCCTACGAGCAGTACTTC. Translating gives CASSLALAVGPMPYEQYF. Full variable domain (remainder filled in from reference TRBV7-8 and TRBJ2-7): GAGVSQSPRYKVAKRGQDVALRCDPISGHVSLFWYQQALGQGPEFLTYFQNEAQLDKSGLPSDRFFAERPEGSVSTLKIQRTQQEDSAVYLCASSLALAVGPMPYEQYFGPGTRLTVT.

Only a few counts were recorded for this clone. The rearrangement uses TRBV28 and TRBJ1-1; a weak D match, TRBD1 (5 bases). Germline CDR1 is MDHEN and CDR2 is SYDVKM. The V gene lost 3 bases and the J gene lost 2 bases, with 19 bases spanning the gap. This CDR3 is 17 amino acids long. Here the CDR3 DNA reads TGTGCCAGCAGTTTGGGAGGGTGGGGCCTTTTTAACACTGAAGCTTTCTTT. Protein sequence: CASSLGGWGLFNTEAFF.

This clone was observed many times. The CDR3 protein is CASSQGAGLAYEQYF. The CDR3 nucleotides read TGTGCCAGCAGCCAAGGGGCAGGGCTCGCCTACGAGCAGTACTTC. V usage is TRBV3-1 and J usage is TRBJ2-7; D is possibly TRBD1 (5 bases). The CDR3 totals 15 residues. Germline V gene sequence: CDR1 LGHDT, CDR2 YNNKEL (reference sequence). V gave up 1 base and J gave up 2 bases, with 12 bases separating them.

The chain carries TRBV19 and TRBJ1-5, with D unresolved. The CDR3 totals 13 residues. Germline V gene lookup returns CDR1 LNHDA and CDR2 SQIVND (reference sequence). Deletions cut 6 bases from V and 0 bases from J, with 6 bases between. Here the CDR3 reads CASSFNSNQPQHF. In nucleotides, the CDR3 is TGTGCCAGTAGCTTTAATAGCAATCAGCCCCAGCATTTT.

There are a few counts of this clone. The genes are TRBV6-5 and TRBJ2-6; D is perhaps TRBD1 (6 bases). The length of the CDR3 is 16 residues. Germline V gene lookup returns CDR1 MNHEY and CDR2 SVGAGI. The V end was cut by 3 bases, the J end by 0 bases, with 9 bases between. CDR3 nucleotides: TGTGCCAGCAGTTATACAGGGCTCTCTGGGGCCAACGTCCTGACTTTC. Translation: CASSYTGLSGANVLTF.

This clone was recorded once. The chain carries TRBV20-1 and TRBJ1-6, with D perhaps TRBD1 (5 bases). The length of the CDR3 is 15 residues. V lost 0 bases to trimming and J lost 10 bases, with 16 bases between them. The germline gives CDR1 DFQATT, CDR2 SNEGSKA (reference sequence). The CDR3 is CSARDRADRESPLHF. The CDR3 DNA is TGCAGTGCTAGAGATAGGGCAGACAGAGAATCACCCCTCCACTTT.

This clone was counted a few times. The V gene is TRBV12-3 or TRBV12-4, the J gene TRBJ2-2, with 14 nucleotides matching TRBD2. V shed 6 bases and J 7 bases; nucleotides not matched to a gene: 4. The CDR3 covers 15 residues. The CDR3 sequence is CASRLGLAGGGELFF. The DNA of the CDR3 is TGTGCCAGCAGGCTAGGACTAGCGGGAGGCGGGGAGCTGTTTTTT.

In its sample, this clone was seen many times. The V gene is TRBV28, the J gene TRBJ1-1; D is undetermined. Germline CDR1 is MDHEN and CDR2 is SYDVKM. Trimming pared 6 bases from V and 4 bases from J, leaving 12 bases between. CDR3 size: 13 residues. CDR3 sequence (DNA): TGTGCCAGCAGGAGTCGTCGTCGCACTGAAGCTTTCTTT. Translated: CASRSRRRTEAFF.

This clone was recorded at least ten times. The CDR3 coding sequence is TGCAGTGCTAGAGCACCGGGGACGCCCGATTTCGAGCAGTACTTC. Translating it yields CSARAPGTPDFEQYF. The chain couples TRBV20-1 to TRBJ2-7; the D gene could be TRBD1 or TRBD2 (5 bases each). Germline assignment: CDR1 DFQATT and CDR2 SNEGSKA (reference sequence). The V gene lost 1 base and the J gene lost 6 bases, with 19 bases spanning the gap. This CDR3 is built from 15 residues.

This clone is medium-sized in the sample. The CDR3 protein is CASSPNSRSSYEQYF. The CDR3 DNA reads as TGTGCCAGCAGTCCTAACAGTCGAAGCTCCTACGAGCAGTACTTC. This chain connects TRBV12-3 or TRBV12-4 to TRBJ2-7; D uncertain. V dropped 5 bases and J dropped 0 bases, with 14 bases sitting between them. CDR3 length: 15 residues.

This clone has at least ten counts. The chain combines TRBV7-2 with TRBJ2-7; TRBD2 matches 11 bases. Germline V gene lookup returns CDR1 SGHTA and CDR2 FQGNSA. The CDR3 extends over 15 amino acids. V was pared by 4 bases and J by 1 base, with 3 bases of the junction left unmatched. The CDR3 here is CASSSLAGVSYEQYF. In nucleotides, the CDR3 is TGTGCCAGCAGCTCACTAGCGGGAGTGTCCTACGAGCAGTACTTC.

There are many counts of this clone. As DNA, the CDR3 is TGTGCCAGCAAACCCCACACAGATACGCAGTATTTT. This sequence encodes CASKPHTDTQYF. This sequence joins TRBV2 and TRBJ2-3; D remains ambiguous. The V end was cut by 7 bases, the J end by 2 bases, with 7 bases between. CDR3 length: 12 residues. Germline loops: CDR1 SNHLY, CDR2 FYNNEI.

This clone was recorded a few times. The V call is TRBV6-1, the J call TRBJ2-7, with 9 nucleotides matching TRBD1. V trimming: 6 bases; J trimming: 6 bases; junction bases outside the gene matches: 9. Germline CDR1 reads MNHNS; CDR2 reads SASEGT. This CDR3 has 14 residues. This chain's CDR3 is CASRAGTGSGEQYF. Here the CDR3 DNA reads TGTGCCAGCAGGGCCGGGACAGGGAGTGGCGAGCAGTACTTC.

At least ten counts were recorded for this clone. The chain joins TRBV19 to TRBJ2-7, with 11 bases matching TRBD2. After removal of 1 base from V and 3 bases from J, the junction contained 2 bases not matched to a gene. The CDR3 is 15 amino acids. Germline assignment: CDR1 LNHDA and CDR2 SQIVND (reference sequence). CDR3 in DNA: TGTGCCAGTAGTATAGGAACTAGCGGGAGCTACGAGCAGTACTTC. Encoded protein: CASSIGTSGSYEQYF.

This clone has just a few counts. The chain couples TRBV20-1 to TRBJ2-7; D is unclear. V was clipped by 1 base and J by 3 bases, with 7 bases between them. The CDR3 length is 12 residues. The germline gives CDR1 DFQATT, CDR2 SNEGSKA (reference sequence). For the CDR3, the DNA is TGCAGTGCTAGAGGGCAGTTCTACGAGCAGTACTTC. This translates into CSARGQFYEQYF.

This clone came up many times. The chain recombines TRBV19 with TRBJ1-2; the D gene is possibly TRBD1 (5 bases). V lost 8 bases and J lost 3, with 13 bases in between. There are 13 residues in the CDR3. From germline, CDR1 is LNHDA and CDR2 SQIVND (reference sequence). This chain's CDR3 is CASSDKWDYGYTF. The DNA of the CDR3 is TGTGCCAGTTCGGACAAGTGGGACTATGGCTACACCTTC.